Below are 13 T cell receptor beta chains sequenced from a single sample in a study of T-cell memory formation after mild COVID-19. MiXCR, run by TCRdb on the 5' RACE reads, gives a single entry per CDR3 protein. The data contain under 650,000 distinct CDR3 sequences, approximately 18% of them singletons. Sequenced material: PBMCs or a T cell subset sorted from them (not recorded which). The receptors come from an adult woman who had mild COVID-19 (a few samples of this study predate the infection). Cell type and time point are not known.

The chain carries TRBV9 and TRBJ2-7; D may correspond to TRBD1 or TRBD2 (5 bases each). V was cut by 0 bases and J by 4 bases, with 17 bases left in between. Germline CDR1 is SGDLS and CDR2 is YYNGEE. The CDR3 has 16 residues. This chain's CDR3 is CASSVGEGTGTYEQYF. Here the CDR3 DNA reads TGTGCCAGCAGCGTAGGAGAGGGCACAGGCACTTACGAGCAGTACTTC.

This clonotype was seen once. This CDR3 reads CATSQTRSYEQYF. CDR3 DNA: TGTGCCACCAGCCAGACTCGAAGCTACGAGCAGTACTTC. This chain connects TRBV15 to TRBJ2-7, with D unresolved. Germline loops: CDR1 LNHNV, CDR2 YYDKDF (reference sequence). The V gene lost 5 bases and the J gene lost 3 bases, with 11 bases spanning the gap. The CDR3 length is 13 residues.

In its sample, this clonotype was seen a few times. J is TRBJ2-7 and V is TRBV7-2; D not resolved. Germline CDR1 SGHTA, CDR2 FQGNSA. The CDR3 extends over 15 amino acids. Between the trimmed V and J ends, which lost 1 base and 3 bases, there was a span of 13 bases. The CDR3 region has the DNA TGTGCCAGCAGCTTAGTCGCCGGTGTGGACTACGAGCAGTACTTC. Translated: CASSLVAGVDYEQYF.

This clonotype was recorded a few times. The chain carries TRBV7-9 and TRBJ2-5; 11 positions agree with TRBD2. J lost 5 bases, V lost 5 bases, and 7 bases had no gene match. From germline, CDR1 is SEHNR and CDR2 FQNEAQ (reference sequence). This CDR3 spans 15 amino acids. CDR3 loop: CASSPGPSGGETQYF. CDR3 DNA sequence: TGTGCCAGCAGCCCCGGTCCTAGCGGGGGGGAGACCCAGTACTTC. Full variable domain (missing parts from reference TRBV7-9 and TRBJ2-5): DTGVSQNPRHKITKRGQNVTFRCDPISEHNRLYWYRQTLGQGPEFLTYFQNEAQLEKSRLLSDRFSAERPKGSFSTLEIQRTEQGDSAMYLCASSPGPSGGETQYFGPGTRLLVL.

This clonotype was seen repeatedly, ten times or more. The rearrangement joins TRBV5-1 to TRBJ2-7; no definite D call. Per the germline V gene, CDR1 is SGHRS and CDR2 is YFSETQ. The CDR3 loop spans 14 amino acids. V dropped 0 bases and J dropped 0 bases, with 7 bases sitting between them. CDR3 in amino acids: CASSLAGFSYEQYF. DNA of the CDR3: TGCGCCAGCAGCTTGGCCGGCTTCTCCTACGAGCAGTACTTC.

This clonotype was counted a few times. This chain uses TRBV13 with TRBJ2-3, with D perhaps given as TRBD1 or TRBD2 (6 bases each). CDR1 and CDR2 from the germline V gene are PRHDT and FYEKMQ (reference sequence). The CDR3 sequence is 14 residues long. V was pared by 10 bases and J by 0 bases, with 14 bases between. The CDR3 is CATQRGVSTDTQYF. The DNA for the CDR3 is TGTGCCACTCAGAGGGGGGTGAGCACAGATACGCAGTATTTT.

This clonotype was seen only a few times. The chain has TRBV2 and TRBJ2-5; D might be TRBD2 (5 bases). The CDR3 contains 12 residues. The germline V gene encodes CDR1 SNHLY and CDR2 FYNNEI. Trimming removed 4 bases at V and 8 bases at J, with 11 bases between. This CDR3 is CASSGGVVTQYF. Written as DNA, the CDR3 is TGTGCCAGCAGTGGGGGAGTGGTAACCCAGTACTTC.

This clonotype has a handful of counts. CDR3 in DNA: TGTGCCAGCAGCTTGATTTCTTCGAACACCGGGGAGCTGTTTTTT. Translated, it gives CASSLISSNTGELFF. The V call is TRBV5-6, the J call TRBJ2-2; no definite D call. The CDR3 sequence is 15 residues long. The germline V and J ends were trimmed by 1 base and 0 bases, with 7 bases remaining between them. Per the germline V gene, CDR1 is SGHDT and CDR2 is YYEEEE.

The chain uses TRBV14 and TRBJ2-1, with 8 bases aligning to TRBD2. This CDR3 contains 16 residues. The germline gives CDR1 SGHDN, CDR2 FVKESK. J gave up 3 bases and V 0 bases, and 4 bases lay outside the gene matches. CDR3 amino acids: CASSQELAVIYNEQFF. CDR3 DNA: TGTGCCAGCAGCCAAGAACTAGCGGTAATCTACAATGAGCAGTTCTTC. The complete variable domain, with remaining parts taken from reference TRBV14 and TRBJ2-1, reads EAGVTQFPSHSVIEKGQTVTLRCDPISGHDNLYWYRRVMGKEIKFLLHFVKESKQDESGMPNNRFLAERTGGTYSTLKVQPAELEDSGVYFCASSQELAVIYNEQFFGPGTRLTVL.

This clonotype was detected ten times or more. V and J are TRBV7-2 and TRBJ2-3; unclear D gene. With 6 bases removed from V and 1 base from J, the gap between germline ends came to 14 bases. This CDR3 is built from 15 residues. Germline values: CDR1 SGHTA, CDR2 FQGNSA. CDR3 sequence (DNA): TGTGCCAGCAGTCGTTTAGTGGCCCGCACAGATACGCAGTATTTT. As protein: CASSRLVARTDTQYF.

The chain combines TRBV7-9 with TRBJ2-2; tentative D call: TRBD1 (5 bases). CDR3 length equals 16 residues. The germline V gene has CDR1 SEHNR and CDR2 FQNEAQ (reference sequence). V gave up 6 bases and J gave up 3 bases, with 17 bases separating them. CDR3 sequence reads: CASSRLQGGHTGELFF. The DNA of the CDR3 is TGTGCCAGCAGTAGGCTCCAGGGCGGACACACCGGGGAGCTGTTTTTT. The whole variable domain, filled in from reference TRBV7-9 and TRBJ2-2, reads DTGVSQNPRHKITKRGQNVTFRCDPISEHNRLYWYRQTLGQGPEFLTYFQNEAQLEKSRLLSDRFSAERPKGSFSTLEIQRTEQGDSAMYLCASSRLQGGHTGELFFGEGSRLTVL.

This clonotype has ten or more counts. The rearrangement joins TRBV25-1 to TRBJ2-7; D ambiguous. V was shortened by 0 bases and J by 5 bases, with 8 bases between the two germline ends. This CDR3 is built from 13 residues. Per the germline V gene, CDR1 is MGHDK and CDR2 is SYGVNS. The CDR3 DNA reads TGTGCCAGCAGTGAATATGTGGGGAACGAGCAGTACTTC. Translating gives CASSEYVGNEQYF.

CDR3 nucleotides: TGTGCCAGCAGCTCATCGGGGGCCGGGGAGCTGTTTTTT. Translating gives CASSSSGAGELFF. The V gene is TRBV11-3, the J gene TRBJ2-2; D might be TRBD2 (6 bases). From germline, CDR1 is SGHNT and CDR2 YENEEA. CDR3 length equals 13 residues. Trimming removed 4 bases from V and 6 bases from J, with 9 bases in between.